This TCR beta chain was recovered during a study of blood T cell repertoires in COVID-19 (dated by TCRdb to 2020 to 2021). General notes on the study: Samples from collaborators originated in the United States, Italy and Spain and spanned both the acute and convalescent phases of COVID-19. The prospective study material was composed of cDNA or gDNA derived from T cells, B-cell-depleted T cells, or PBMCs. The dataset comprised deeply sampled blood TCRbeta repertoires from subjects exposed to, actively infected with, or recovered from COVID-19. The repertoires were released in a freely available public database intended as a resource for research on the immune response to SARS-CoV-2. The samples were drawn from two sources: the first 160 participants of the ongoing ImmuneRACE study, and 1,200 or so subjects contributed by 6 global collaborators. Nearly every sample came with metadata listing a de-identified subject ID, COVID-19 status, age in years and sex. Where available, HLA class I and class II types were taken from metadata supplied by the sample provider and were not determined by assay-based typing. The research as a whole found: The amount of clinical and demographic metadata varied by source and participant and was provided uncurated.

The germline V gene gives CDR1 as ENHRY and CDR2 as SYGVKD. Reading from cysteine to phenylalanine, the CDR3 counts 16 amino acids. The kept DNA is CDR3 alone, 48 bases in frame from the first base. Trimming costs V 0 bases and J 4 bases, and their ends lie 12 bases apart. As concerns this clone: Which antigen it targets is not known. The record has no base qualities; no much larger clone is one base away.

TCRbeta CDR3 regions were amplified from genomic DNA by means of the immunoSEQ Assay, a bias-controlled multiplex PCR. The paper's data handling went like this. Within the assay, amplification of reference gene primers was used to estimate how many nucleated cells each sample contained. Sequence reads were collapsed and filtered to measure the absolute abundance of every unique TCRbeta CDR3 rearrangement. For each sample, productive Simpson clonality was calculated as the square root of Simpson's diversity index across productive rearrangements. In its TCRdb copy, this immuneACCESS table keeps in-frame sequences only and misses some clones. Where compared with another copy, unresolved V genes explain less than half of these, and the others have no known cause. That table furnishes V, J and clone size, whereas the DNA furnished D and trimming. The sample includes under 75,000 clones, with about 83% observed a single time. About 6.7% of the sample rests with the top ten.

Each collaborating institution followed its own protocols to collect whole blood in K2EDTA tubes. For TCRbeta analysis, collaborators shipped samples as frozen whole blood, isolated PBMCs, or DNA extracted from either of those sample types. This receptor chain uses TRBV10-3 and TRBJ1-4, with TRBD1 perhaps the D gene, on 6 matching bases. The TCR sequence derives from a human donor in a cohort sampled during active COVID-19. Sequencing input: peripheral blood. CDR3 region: CAISESRTDLNEKLFF. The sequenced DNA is TGTGCCATCAGTGAGTCAAGGACAGACCTTAATGAAAAACTGTTTTTT.